This TCR beta chain was captured by sequencing in a study of T cell changes during pregnancy in multiple sclerosis. The V end lost 10 bases, the J end lost 0 bases, and 12 bases lay between the germline ends. Germline values: CDR1 MNHNY, CDR2 SVGAGI (reference sequence). The CDR3 length is 14 residues. Data came from immunoSEQ multiplex PCR; TCRdb stores just in-frame clones and leaves some out. The table records about 77,000 clones, 85% to 95% of them present only once. The rearrangement uses TRBV6-6 and TRBJ2-2; D call uncertain. Material: peripheral blood, obtained after pregnancy. The sequence derives from a female donor in good health, enrolled as a control in a pregnancy study. CDR3 region: CATNGYPNTGELFF. DNA for the CDR3: TGTGCCACCAACGGGTATCCGAACACCGGGGAGCTGTTTTTT.